Shown below are 31 T cell receptor beta chains from a single sample sequenced in a study of blood T cell repertoires in COVID-19. Only in-frame clones appear in the TCRdb table, and some are missing; sequencing was by immunoSEQ multiplex PCR. The sample has 250,000 to 350,000 clones; more than 85% are singletons. Sequencing used peripheral blood. Every receptor here comes from a man between 25 and 39 years old with acute or convalescent COVID-19.

The rearrangement joins TRBV20-1 to TRBJ2-7, with 10 bases fitting TRBD1. Trimming removed 3 bases from V and 2 bases from J; junction bases left unmatched: 4. The CDR3 runs 14 residues. Germline V lookup: CDR1 DFQATT, CDR2 SNEGSKA (reference sequence). The CDR3 spells CSASYGQGAYEQYF. The CDR3 bases are TGCAGTGCTAGTTACGGACAGGGGGCCTACGAGCAGTACTTC.

The CDR3 DNA reads TGCAGCGTTAGGACAGGGCTTTCAGATTCACCCCTCCACTTT. Translated, it gives CSVRTGLSDSPLHF. J is TRBJ1-6 and V is TRBV29-1, with 8 positions matching TRBD1. The CDR3 is 14 amino acids. Trimming cost V 5 bases and J 8 bases; bases outside gene matches: 8. Germline CDR1 SQVTM, CDR2 ANQGSEA.

The chain is built from TRBV24-1 and TRBJ2-2, with 7 bases fitting TRBD1. V gave up 4 bases and J gave up 3 bases; unmatched junction bases: 10. The V gene's germline CDR1 is KGHDR and CDR2 SFDVKD. This CDR3 contains 17 residues. The CDR3 region is CATSDPNRGLDTGELFF. CDR3 sequence (DNA): TGTGCCACCAGTGACCCAAACAGGGGATTGGACACCGGGGAGCTGTTTTTT.

V usage is TRBV28 and J usage is TRBJ1-2; a possible D gene is TRBD1 (5 bases). CDR1 and CDR2 (germline): MDHEN, SYDVKM. With 2 bases removed from V and 2 bases from J, the gap between germline ends came to 12 bases. This CDR3 is built from 15 residues. CDR3 region: CASSLRNRQNYGYTF. CDR3 coding DNA: TGTGCCAGCAGTTTAAGGAACAGGCAGAACTATGGCTACACCTTC.

The genes are TRBV6-5 and TRBJ1-1; D gene ambiguous. Germline values: CDR1 MNHEY, CDR2 SVGAGI. Trimming removed 5 bases at V and 1 base at J, with 8 bases between. This CDR3 is 13 amino acids long. The CDR3 coding sequence is TGTGCCAGCAGTCATACAAGGAACACTGAAGCTTTCTTT. Translation gives CASSHTRNTEAFF.

This clone was counted a single time. The gene calls are TRBV25-1 and TRBJ2-7; 8 bases map to TRBD1. This CDR3 has 16 amino acids. CDR1 MGHDK and CDR2 SYGVNS come from the germline V gene. J gave up 0 bases and V 6 bases, and 10 bases lay outside the gene matches. In DNA form, the CDR3 reads TGTGCCAGCAGACCCCCCGGACAGGGACTCTCCTACGAGCAGTACTTC. It specifies CASRPPGQGLSYEQYF.

This clone appeared once. The chain has TRBV7-2 and TRBJ2-7, with 9 bases that match TRBD2. The ends lost 6 bases at V and 5 bases at J; junction bases unmatched: 14. CDR1 SGHTA and CDR2 FQGNSA come from the germline V gene. There are 16 residues in the CDR3. As DNA, the CDR3 is TGTGCCAGCAGTCTAAGGGCTTTAGCGGGAGAGGACGAGCAGTACTTC. Protein sequence: CASSLRALAGEDEQYF. The full variable domain, with the rest looked up from reference TRBV7-2 and TRBJ2-7, is GAGVSQSPSNKVTEKGKDVELRCDPISGHTALYWYRQSLGQGLEFLIYFQGNSAPDKSGLPSDRFSAERTGGSVSTLTIQRTQQEDSAVYLCASSLRALAGEDEQYFGPGTRLTVT.

The chain uses TRBV19 and TRBJ2-7; D remains ambiguous. Germline CDR1 reads LNHDA; CDR2 reads SQIVND (reference sequence). Trimming left V 1 base short and J 1 base short, with 5 bases between. The CDR3 loop spans 13 amino acids. CDR3 residues: CASSIVSSYEQYF. The CDR3 DNA reads as TGTGCCAGTAGTATAGTCTCGTCCTACGAGCAGTACTTC.

The gene calls are TRBV7-2 and TRBJ1-3; 11 bases map to TRBD1. From germline, CDR1 is SGHTA and CDR2 FQGNSA. Trimming cost V 1 base and J 6 bases; bases outside gene matches: 5. The CDR3 runs to 16 residues. The CDR3 loop reads CASSLVAGQGVNTIYF. For the CDR3, the DNA is TGTGCCAGCAGCTTAGTTGCGGGACAGGGGGTAAACACCATATATTTT.

A few counts support this clone. V and J are TRBV2 and TRBJ1-5, with 10 nucleotides matching TRBD1. After removal of 2 bases from V and 9 bases from J, the junction contained 28 bases not matched to a gene. Germline-derived CDR1 and CDR2 are SNHLY and FYNNEI. The CDR3 spans 22 residues. The DNA for the CDR3 is TGTGCCAGCAGTGAAAGGTTGGTTTCGGGACAGGGGTCCTTCTCCTTCGGTTGGCCCCAGCATTTT. Protein product: CASSERLVSGQGSFSFGWPQHF.

This clone was seen ten or more times. The CDR3, as DNA: TGTGCCAGCAGTCCGAGCGACAGGGGTCACTACGAGCAGTACTTC. Encoded protein: CASSPSDRGHYEQYF. This sequence joins TRBV7-6 and TRBJ2-7; 8 bases align to TRBD1. Losses at the gene ends were 6 bases for V and 3 bases for J; bases not matched to a gene: 10. Germline-derived CDR1 and CDR2 are SGHVS and FNYEAQ. There are 15 residues in the CDR3.

This rearrangement joins TRBV19 to TRBJ1-1; 7 bases are shared with TRBD1. The germline V gene has CDR1 LNHDA and CDR2 SQIVND (reference sequence). J lost 10 bases, V lost 3 bases, and 11 bases had no gene match. This CDR3 spans 14 amino acids. CDR3: CASSIAGTAYGAFF. CDR3 bases: TGTGCCAGTAGTATCGCCGGGACAGCGTATGGAGCTTTCTTT.

This clone was seen once. This chain connects TRBV5-1 to TRBJ2-5; TRBD1 agrees at 8 bases. The CDR3 loop spans 16 amino acids. With 4 bases clipped from V and 5 bases from J, the junction kept 13 bases outside the gene matches. The germline gives CDR1 SGHRS, CDR2 YFSETQ. The CDR3 DNA follows: TGCGCCAGCAGCCTCAATGGTGGGACAGGTGTGGAGACCCAGTACTTC. This encodes CASSLNGGTGVETQYF.

V is TRBV19 and J is TRBJ1-5; no reliable D call. Trimming removed 3 bases at V and 9 bases at J, with 9 bases between. Per the germline V gene, CDR1 is LNHDA and CDR2 is SQIVND (reference sequence). The CDR3 contains 12 residues. The CDR3: CASSIPLSPQHF. The CDR3 DNA follows: TGTGCCAGTAGTATCCCCTTGTCGCCCCAGCATTTT.

This chain links TRBV28 with TRBJ1-4; D possibly corresponds to TRBD1 (6 bases). The CDR3 loop spans 14 amino acids. CDR1 is MDHEN and CDR2 is SYDVKM in the germline V gene. V was shortened by 2 bases and J by 7 bases, with 11 bases between the two germline ends. The CDR3 loop reads CASSLRGGSEKLFF. CDR3 bases: TGTGCCAGCAGTTTAAGGGGGGGCAGTGAAAAACTGTTTTTT. Variable domain in full (rest from reference TRBV28 and TRBJ1-4): DVKVTQSSRYLVKRTGEKVFLECVQDMDHENMFWYRQDPGLGLRLIYFSYDVKMKEKGDIPEGYSVSREKKERFSLILESASTNQTSMYLCASSLRGGSEKLFFGSGTQLSVL.

The CDR3 DNA follows: TGTGCCAGCAGAACCGGAGGAGATACGCAGTATTTT. It encodes CASRTGGDTQYF. J is TRBJ2-3 and V is TRBV28, with D possibly TRBD2 on 5 matching bases. The CDR3 extends over 12 amino acids. Germline V gene data show CDR1 as MDHEN and CDR2 as SYDVKM. Trimming removed 6 bases from V and 5 bases from J, with 9 bases in between.

This clone was detected only once. V usage is TRBV27 and J usage is TRBJ1-5, with TRBD1 identical over 8 bases. CDR3 size: 17 residues. CDR1 MNHEY and CDR2 SMNVEV come from the germline V gene (reference sequence). Trimming at V came to 2 bases and at J to 3 bases, leaving 9 bases not matched to a gene. CDR3 nucleotide sequence: TGTGCCAGCAGTTTAGTTGGACAGGGAACTTACAATCAGCCCCAGCATTTT. Translation gives CASSLVGQGTYNQPQHF.

The gene calls are TRBV10-3 and TRBJ1-5; no definite D call. The CDR3 is made up of 12 amino acids. Germline assignment: CDR1 ENHRY and CDR2 SYGVKD. V lost 0 bases to trimming and J lost 7 bases, with 4 bases between them. CDR3 protein: CAISESRQPQHF. In DNA form, the CDR3 reads TGTGCCATCAGTGAGTCGAGGCAGCCCCAGCATTTT.

This sequence joins TRBV2 and TRBJ1-3, with D uncertain. Germline V gene data show CDR1 as SNHLY and CDR2 as FYNNEI. The CDR3 covers 14 residues. The V gene lost 8 bases and the J gene lost 0 bases, with 11 bases spanning the gap. The CDR3 is CASGRESSGNTIYF. CDR3 DNA sequence: TGTGCCAGCGGGAGGGAGAGCTCTGGAAACACCATATATTTT.

This clone appeared a single time. This chain links TRBV21-1 with TRBJ1-5. TRBV21-1 is flagged as a pseudogene. This CDR3 region has 14 residues. The CDR3: CASSTHLVNQPQHF. DNA for the CDR3: TGTGCCAGCAGCACACACCTAGTAAATCAGCCCCAGCATTTT.

The chain is built from TRBV15 and TRBJ2-2, with D possibly TRBD2 on 6 matching bases. The germline gives CDR1 LNHNV, CDR2 YYDKDF (reference sequence). V dropped 1 base and J dropped 2 bases, with 8 bases sitting between them. The CDR3 runs to 15 residues. This chain's CDR3 is CATSRGGDNTGELFF. In nucleotides, the CDR3 is TGTGCCACCAGCAGAGGGGGGGATAACACCGGGGAGCTGTTTTTT.

The rearrangement links TRBV6-5 to TRBJ2-1; TRBD2 matches at 7 bases. The CDR3 has 14 residues. Losses at the gene ends were 6 bases for V and 8 bases for J; bases not matched to a gene: 10. The V gene's germline CDR1 is MNHEY and CDR2 SVGAGI. The CDR3 coding sequence is TGTGCCAGCAGAGGGACTAAGAATTTCCATGAGCAGTTCTTC. As protein: CASRGTKNFHEQFF.

The rearrangement uses TRBV10-2 and TRBJ1-2; the match to TRBD1 covers 8 bases. Germline CDR1 reads WSHSY; CDR2 reads SAAADI. The CDR3 sequence is 15 residues long. Germline trimming cut 3 bases from V and 7 bases from J; bases unmatched to any gene: 10. In nucleotides, the CDR3 is TGCGCCAGCAGTGAAAGGCAGGGGGCGCGAGGTGGCTACACCTTC. Amino acid sequence: CASSERQGARGGYTF.

The chain combines TRBV9 with TRBJ1-3; perhaps TRBD1 as D (5 bases). This CDR3 region has 15 residues. Germline V gene lookup returns CDR1 SGDLS and CDR2 YYNGEE. V was clipped by 2 bases and J by 4 bases, with 13 bases between them. The CDR3 is CASSVAAGPGNTIYF. The DNA of the CDR3 is TGTGCCAGCAGCGTTGCCGCGGGACCCGGAAACACCATATATTTT.

This chain links TRBV11-2 with TRBJ2-1, with 9 bases matching TRBD2. V was clipped by 4 bases and J by 5 bases; unmatched bases: 6. Germline V lookup: CDR1 SGHAT, CDR2 FQNNGV. This CDR3 has 15 amino acids. CDR3 nucleotide sequence: TGTGCCAGCAGCTCGACTAGCGGACTTAACAATGAGCAGTTCTTC. As protein: CASSSTSGLNNEQFF.

The chain carries TRBV18 and TRBJ1-5, with 8 bases matching TRBD1. The germline V gene has CDR1 KGHSH and CDR2 LQKENI. The V gene end was trimmed by 4 bases and the J gene end by 10 bases; junction bases not matched to a gene: 9. The CDR3 contains 14 residues. DNA for the CDR3: TGTGCCAGCTCACATGTACAGGGGGGGTCTCCCCAGCATTTT. This codes for CASSHVQGGSPQHF.

This clone was recorded only once. This CDR3 reads CASSYSIQGSQEKLFF. CDR3 DNA sequence: TGTGCCAGCAGTTACTCGATTCAGGGCTCGCAAGAAAAACTGTTTTTT. The genes are TRBV6-2 or TRBV6-3 and TRBJ1-4, with D perhaps TRBD1 (5 bases). This CDR3 comprises 16 residues. V gave up 0 bases and J gave up 8 bases, with 16 bases separating them. The germline gives CDR1 MNHEY, CDR2 SVGEGT.

CDR3 amino acids: CSVETAGLETQYF. CDR3 DNA sequence: TGCAGCGTTGAAACCGCAGGGTTGGAGACCCAGTACTTC. This chain connects TRBV29-1 to TRBJ2-5; TRBD1 is a possible D gene (5 bases). Germline values: CDR1 SQVTM, CDR2 ANQGSEA. This CDR3 has 13 amino acids. The V end was cut by 2 bases, the J end by 5 bases, with 12 bases between.

This sequence joins TRBV11-2 and TRBJ2-1, with a tentative D call TRBD2 (6 bases). Trimming removed 3 bases at V and 3 bases at J, with 18 bases between. The germline gives CDR1 SGHAT, CDR2 FQNNGV. This CDR3 has 17 residues. CDR3 region: CASSFALSGEFYNEQFF. The CDR3 DNA reads as TGTGCCAGCAGCTTTGCCCTTAGCGGAGAGTTCTACAATGAGCAGTTCTTC.

This chain joins TRBV12-3 or TRBV12-4 and TRBJ1-2, with TRBD1 matching over 8 bases. The CDR3 loop spans 13 amino acids. The V gene end was trimmed by 6 bases and the J gene end by 8 bases; junction bases not matched to a gene: 8. The CDR3 DNA reads TGTGCCAGCAGCCCCACAGGGGGACGAGGCTACACCTTC. This sequence encodes CASSPTGGRGYTF.

The CDR3 bases are TGTGCCAGCAGAGACAGGGTTTGGGGCTACACCTTC. Amino acids: CASRDRVWGYTF. The gene calls are TRBV2 and TRBJ1-2, with 7 bases identical to TRBD1. The CDR3 spans 12 residues. V lost 6 bases to trimming and J lost 8 bases; unmatched junction nucleotides: 6. Germline V gene data show CDR1 as SNHLY and CDR2 as FYNNEI. The complete variable domain, with remaining parts taken from reference TRBV2 and TRBJ1-2, reads EPEVTQTPSHQVTQMGQEVILRCVPISNHLYFYWYRQILGQKVEFLVSFYNNEISEKSEIFDDQFSVERPDGSNFTLKIRSTKLEDSAMYFCASRDRVWGYTFGSGTRLTVV.